The sequence of this TCR beta chain was determined in a study of shared clonotypes between healthy human individuals. General study points: Shared across a handful of donors were roughly 5% of the naive CD4 clonotypes. Inspection by rarefaction showed sorted-subset sequencing to be incomplete despite large depth.

Comment on this clone: Its antigen remains unknown.

Sequencing was performed with immunoSEQ multiplex PCR; in TCRdb, only in-frame clones are kept and a portion is missing. The repertoire consists of 2 million to 2.5 million clones, with approximately 95% occurring once and the leading ten covering over 0.1%. Splitting of CD4+ cells produced CD45RA+ naive and CD45RA-negative memory subsets. This CDR3 spans 13 amino acids. V lost 1 base to trimming and J lost 6 bases, with 7 bases between them. In germline, CDR1 is LGHNA, CDR2 YSLEER. The material sequenced was naive CD4+ T cells sorted from blood. Specified subset: CD45RA+ positively selected. This receptor was identified in a man aged 18 to 29 in good health. V and J are TRBV4-3 and TRBJ1-5; D is unresolved. CDR3 loop: CASSQGFGQPQHF. CDR3 nucleotide sequence: TGCGCCAGCAGCCAAGGTTTTGGTCAGCCCCAGCATTTT.